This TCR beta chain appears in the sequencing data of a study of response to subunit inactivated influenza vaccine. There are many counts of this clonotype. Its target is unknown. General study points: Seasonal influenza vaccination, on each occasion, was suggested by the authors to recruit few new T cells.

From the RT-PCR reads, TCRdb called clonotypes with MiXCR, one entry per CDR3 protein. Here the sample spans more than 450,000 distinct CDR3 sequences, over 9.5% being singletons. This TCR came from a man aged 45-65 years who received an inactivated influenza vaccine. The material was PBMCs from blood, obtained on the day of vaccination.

The CDR3: CASSIGLAEHTDTQYF. The DNA for the CDR3 is TGCGCCAGCAGCATAGGACTAGCGGAACACACAGATACGCAGTATTTT. The V gene is TRBV5-1, the J gene TRBJ2-3, with 10 bases lining up with TRBD2. The CDR3 has 16 residues. Germline CDR1 and CDR2: SGHRS and YFSETQ. V shed 4 bases and J 2 bases; nucleotides not matched to a gene: 7.